A selection of T cell receptor beta chains follows, all from one sample in a study of blood T cell repertoires in COVID-19. Libraries were prepared by immunoSEQ multiplex PCR; TCRdb keeps only in-frame clonotypes and omits some of them. The table lists 100,000 to 150,000 clones, around 80% of them singletons. The specimen sequenced was peripheral blood. All receptors derive from a man aged 30-40 years with COVID-19, enrolled during active disease. Each CDR3 is given with its conserved first and last residue. The D gene is left open where the match is weak.

CDR3nt: TGTGCCAGCAGCCGCGCCGGGACTAGTTTCGGGGAGCTGTTTTTT; CDR3aa: CASSRAGTSFGELFF; d_gene: TRBD2; j_gene: TRBJ2-2; v_gene: TRBV2
CDR3nt: TGTGCCTGGAAGCTAGCGTGGAACACAGATACGCAGTATTTT; CDR3aa: CAWKLAWNTDTQYF; d_gene: -; j_gene: TRBJ2-3; v_gene: TRBV30
CDR3nt: TGTGCCTCATGGGAGCTTAACACTGAAGCTTTCTTT; CDR3aa: CASWELNTEAFF; d_gene: -; j_gene: TRBJ1-1; v_gene: TRBV6-5
CDR3nt: TGTGCCAGCCGTACTAGCGGGAGCTCCTACGAGCAGTACTTC; CDR3aa: CASRTSGSSYEQYF; d_gene: TRBD2; j_gene: TRBJ2-7; v_gene: TRBV3-1/TRBV3-2
CDR3nt: TGTGCCACCAGCAGACAGGGTTTCCATAATTCACCCCTCCACTTT; CDR3aa: CATSRQGFHNSPLHF; d_gene: -; j_gene: TRBJ1-6; v_gene: TRBV15
CDR3nt: TGTGCCAGCAGTGGGGCTAGCGGCTCAATTTCCTACGAGCAGTACTTC; CDR3aa: CASSGASGSISYEQYF; d_gene: TRBD2; j_gene: TRBJ2-7; v_gene: TRBV6-1
CDR3nt: TGTGCCAGCAGCGTAGATCAGGGAGGCGGCTACACCTTC; CDR3aa: CASSVDQGGGYTF; d_gene: -; j_gene: TRBJ1-2; v_gene: TRBV9
CDR3nt: TGCGCCAGCTGTCCTGCGCCCCTAAATGAAAAACTGTTTTTT; CDR3aa: CASCPAPLNEKLFF; d_gene: -; j_gene: TRBJ1-4; v_gene: TRBV4-1
CDR3nt: TGTGCCTGGAGTTCGAACAGAAATCAGCCCCAGCATTTT; CDR3aa: CAWSSNRNQPQHF; d_gene: -; j_gene: TRBJ1-5; v_gene: TRBV30
CDR3nt: TGTGCCAGTAGTACCTGGGACAGCTACAATGAGCAGTTCTTC; CDR3aa: CASSTWDSYNEQFF; d_gene: TRBD1; j_gene: TRBJ2-1; v_gene: TRBV19